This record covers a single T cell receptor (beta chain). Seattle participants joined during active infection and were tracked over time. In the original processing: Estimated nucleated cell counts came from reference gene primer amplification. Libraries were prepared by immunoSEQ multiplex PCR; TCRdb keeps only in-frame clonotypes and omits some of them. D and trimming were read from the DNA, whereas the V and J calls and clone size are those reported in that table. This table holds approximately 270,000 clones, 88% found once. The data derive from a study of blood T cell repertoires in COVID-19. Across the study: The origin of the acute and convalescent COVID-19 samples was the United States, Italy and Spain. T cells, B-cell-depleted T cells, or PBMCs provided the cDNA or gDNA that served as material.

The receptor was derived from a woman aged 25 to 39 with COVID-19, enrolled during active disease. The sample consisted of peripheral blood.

The CDR3 region is CASSYRDRGLANTEAFF. CDR3 DNA: TGTGCCAGCAGTTACCGGGACAGGGGGCTGGCGAACACTGAAGCTTTCTTT. V is TRBV5-5 and J is TRBJ1-1; the match to TRBD1 covers 12 bases. V dropped 5 bases and J dropped 1; count of bases not matched to a gene: 9. The CDR3 contains 17 residues. Looked up from germline, CDR1 is SGHKS and CDR2 is YYEKEE (reference sequence). The complete variable domain, with remaining parts taken from reference TRBV5-5 and TRBJ1-1, reads DAGVTQSPTHLIKTRGQQVTLRCSPISGHKSVSWYQQVLGQGPQFIFQYYEKEERGRGNFPDRFSARQFPNYSSELNVNALLLGDSALYLCASSYRDRGLANTEAFFGQGTRLTVV.